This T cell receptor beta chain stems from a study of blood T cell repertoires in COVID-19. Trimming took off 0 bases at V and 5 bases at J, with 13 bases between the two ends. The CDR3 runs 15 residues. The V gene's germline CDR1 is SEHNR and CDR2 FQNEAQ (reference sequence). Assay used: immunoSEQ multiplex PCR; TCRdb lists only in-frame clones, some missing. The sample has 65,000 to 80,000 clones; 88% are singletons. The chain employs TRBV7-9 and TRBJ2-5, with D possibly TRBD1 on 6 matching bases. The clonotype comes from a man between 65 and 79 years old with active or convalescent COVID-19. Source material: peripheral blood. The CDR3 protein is CASSLAGAGLETQYF. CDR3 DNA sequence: TGTGCCAGCAGCTTAGCGGGGGCAGGGCTGGAGACCCAGTACTTC.